This entry concerns a single T cell receptor beta chain. Only in-frame clones appear in the TCRdb table, and some are missing; sequencing was by immunoSEQ multiplex PCR. Of roughly 660,000 clones detected, roughly 88% appear once; the ten largest clones hold 0.01%. This sample was taken from a study of shared T cell receptors in the human thymus. The CDR3 contains 13 residues. Germline V gives CDR1 PRHDT, CDR2 FYEKMQ (reference sequence). Between the trimmed V and J ends, which lost 4 bases and 3 bases, there was a span of 9 bases. These sequences were also reported in another study, on human thymus T cells. This second report adds: It was from resections taken during corrective heart surgery that the thymus tissue came. It looked as if thymic and blood repertoires used V and J genes in a biased way. Unrelated individuals were reported by related research to share highly overlapping thymic repertoires.

The sequencing input was thymocytes. The sequence derives from a boy under two years old with a congenital heart defect. The rearrangement joins TRBV13 to TRBJ1-1; D gene ambiguous. The chain's CDR3 is CASSSRRDTEAFF. Here the CDR3 DNA reads TGTGCCAGCAGCTCCCGACGGGACACTGAAGCTTTCTTT.